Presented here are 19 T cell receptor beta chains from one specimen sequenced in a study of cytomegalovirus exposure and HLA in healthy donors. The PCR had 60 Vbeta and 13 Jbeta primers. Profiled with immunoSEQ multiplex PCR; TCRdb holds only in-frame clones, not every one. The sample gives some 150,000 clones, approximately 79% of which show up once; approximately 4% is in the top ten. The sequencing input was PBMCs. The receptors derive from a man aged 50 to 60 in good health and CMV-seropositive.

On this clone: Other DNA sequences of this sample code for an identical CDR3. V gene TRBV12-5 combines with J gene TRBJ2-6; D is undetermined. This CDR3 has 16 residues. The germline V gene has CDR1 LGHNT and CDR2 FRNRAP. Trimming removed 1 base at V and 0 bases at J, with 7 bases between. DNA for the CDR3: TGTGCTAGTGGTTTGGGACACTCCTCTGGGGCCAACGTCCTGACTTTC. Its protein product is CASGLGHSSGANVLTF. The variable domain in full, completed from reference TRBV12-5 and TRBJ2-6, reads DARVTQTPRHKVTEMGQEVTMRCQPILGHNTVFWYRQTMMQGLELLAYFRNRAPLDDSGMPKDRFSAEMPDATLATLKIQPSEPRDSAVYFCASGLGHSSGANVLTFGAGSRLTVL.

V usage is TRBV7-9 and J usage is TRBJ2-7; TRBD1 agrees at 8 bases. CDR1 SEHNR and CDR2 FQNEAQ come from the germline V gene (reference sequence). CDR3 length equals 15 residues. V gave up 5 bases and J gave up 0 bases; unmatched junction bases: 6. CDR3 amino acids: CASSPRDRSSYEQYF. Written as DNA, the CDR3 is TGTGCCAGCAGCCCCCGGGACAGGAGCTCCTACGAGCAGTACTTC.

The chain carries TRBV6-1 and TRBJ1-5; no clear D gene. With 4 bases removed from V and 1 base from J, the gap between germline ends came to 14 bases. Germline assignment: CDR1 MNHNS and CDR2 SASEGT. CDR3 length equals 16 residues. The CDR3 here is CASSVQSVYSNQPQHF. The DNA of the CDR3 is TGTGCCAGCAGTGTCCAGAGCGTATACAGCAATCAGCCCCAGCATTTT.

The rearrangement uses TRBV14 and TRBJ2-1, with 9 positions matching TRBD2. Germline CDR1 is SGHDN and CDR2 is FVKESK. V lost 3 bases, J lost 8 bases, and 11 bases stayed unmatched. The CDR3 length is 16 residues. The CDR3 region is CASSHAPLAGSDEQFF. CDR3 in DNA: TGTGCCAGCAGCCACGCCCCTCTAGCGGGAAGCGATGAGCAGTTCTTC.

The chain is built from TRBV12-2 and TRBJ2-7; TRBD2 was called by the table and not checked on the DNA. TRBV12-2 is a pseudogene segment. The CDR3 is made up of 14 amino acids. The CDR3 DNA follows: TGTGCAAGTCGCTTAGTTAAACTCCCCTACGAGCAGTACTTC. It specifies CASRLVKLPYEQYF.

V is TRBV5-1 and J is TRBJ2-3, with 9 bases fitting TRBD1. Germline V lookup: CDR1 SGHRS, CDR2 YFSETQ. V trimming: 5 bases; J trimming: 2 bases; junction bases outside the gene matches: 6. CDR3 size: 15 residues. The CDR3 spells CASSQDRGDTDTQYF. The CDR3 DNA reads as TGCGCCAGCAGTCAAGACAGGGGGGACACAGATACGCAGTATTTT.

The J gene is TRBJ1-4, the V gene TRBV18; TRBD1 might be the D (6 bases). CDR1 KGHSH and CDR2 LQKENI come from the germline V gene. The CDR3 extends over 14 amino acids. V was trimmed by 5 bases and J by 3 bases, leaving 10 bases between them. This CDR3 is CASSFRGSNEKLFF. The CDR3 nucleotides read TGTGCCAGCTCATTCAGGGGATCTAATGAAAAACTGTTTTTT. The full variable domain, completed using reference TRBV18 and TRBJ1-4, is NAGVMQNPRHLVRRRGQEARLRCSPMKGHSHVYWYRQLPEEGLKFMVYLQKENIIDESGMPKERFSAEFPKEGPSILRIQQVVRGDSAAYFCASSFRGSNEKLFFGSGTQLSVL.

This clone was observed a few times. CDR3 amino acids: CASSYGTQLPEAFF. The CDR3 DNA reads as TGTGCCAGCAGTTATGGGACACAGTTGCCTGAAGCTTTCTTT. The genes are TRBV6-6 and TRBJ1-1; possibly TRBD1 for D (6 bases). Germline-derived CDR1 and CDR2 are MNHNY and SVGAGI (reference sequence). Trimming took off 3 bases at V and 6 bases at J, with 14 bases between the two ends. This CDR3 is built from 14 residues.

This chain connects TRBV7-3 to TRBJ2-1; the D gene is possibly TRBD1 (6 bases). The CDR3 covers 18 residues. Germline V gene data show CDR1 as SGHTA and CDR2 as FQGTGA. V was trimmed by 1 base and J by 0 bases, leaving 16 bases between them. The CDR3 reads CASSLSVDRSSSYNEQFF. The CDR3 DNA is TGTGCCAGCAGCTTAAGTGTTGACAGGTCGAGCTCCTACAATGAGCAGTTCTTC. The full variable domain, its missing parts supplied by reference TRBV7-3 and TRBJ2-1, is GAGVSQTPSNKVTEKGKYVELRCDPISGHTALYWYRQSLGQGPEFLIYFQGTGAADDSGLPNDRFFAVRPEGSVSTLKIQRTERGDSAVYLCASSLSVDRSSSYNEQFFGPGTRLTVL.

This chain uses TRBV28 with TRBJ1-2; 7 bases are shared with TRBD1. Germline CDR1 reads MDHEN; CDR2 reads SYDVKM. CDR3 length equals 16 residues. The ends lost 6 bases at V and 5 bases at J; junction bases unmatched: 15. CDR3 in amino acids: CASSDRQGPSMYGYTF. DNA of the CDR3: TGTGCCAGCAGCGATAGACAGGGTCCCTCTATGTATGGCTACACCTTC.

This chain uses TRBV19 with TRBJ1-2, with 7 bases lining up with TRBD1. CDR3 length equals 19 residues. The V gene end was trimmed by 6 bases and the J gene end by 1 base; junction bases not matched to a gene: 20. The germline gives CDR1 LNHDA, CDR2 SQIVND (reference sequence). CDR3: CASRRRGGGSLTFNYGYTF. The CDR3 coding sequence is TGTGCCAGTAGGAGGCGAGGGGGCGGCAGCCTAACTTTTAACTATGGCTACACCTTC. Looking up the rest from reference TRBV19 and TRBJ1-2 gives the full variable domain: DGGITQSPKYLFRKEGQNVTLSCEQNLNHDAMYWYRQDPGQGLRLIYYSQIVNDFQKGDIAEGYSVSREKKESFPLTVTSAQKNPTAFYLCASRRRGGGSLTFNYGYTFGSGTRLTVV.

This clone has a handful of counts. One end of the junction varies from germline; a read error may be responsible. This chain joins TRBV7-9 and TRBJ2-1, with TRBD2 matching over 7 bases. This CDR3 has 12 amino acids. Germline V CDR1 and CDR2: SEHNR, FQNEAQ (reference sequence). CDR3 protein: CSSSRPTSQQFF. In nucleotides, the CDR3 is TGTTCCAGCAGCCGCCCGACTAGCCAGCAGTTCTTC.

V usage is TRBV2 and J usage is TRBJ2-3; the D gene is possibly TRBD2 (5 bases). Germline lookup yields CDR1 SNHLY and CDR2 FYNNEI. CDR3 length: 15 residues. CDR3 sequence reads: CVSSTGLPSTDTQYF. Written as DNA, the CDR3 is TGTGTCTCCAGCACCGGACTCCCTAGCACAGATACGCAGTATTTT.

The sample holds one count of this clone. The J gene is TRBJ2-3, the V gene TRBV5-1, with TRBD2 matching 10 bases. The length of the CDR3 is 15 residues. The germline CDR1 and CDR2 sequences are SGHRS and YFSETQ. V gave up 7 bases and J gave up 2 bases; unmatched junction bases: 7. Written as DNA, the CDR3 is TGCGCCAGCGGAGCGGGGGGGCCTTCCACAGATACGCAGTATTTT. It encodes CASGAGGPSTDTQYF. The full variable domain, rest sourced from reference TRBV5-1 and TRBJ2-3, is KAGVTQTPRYLIKTRGQQVTLSCSPISGHRSVSWYQQTPGQGLQFLFEYFSETQRNKGNFPGRFSGRQFSNSRSEMNVSTLELGDSALYLCASGAGGPSTDTQYFGPGTRLTVL.

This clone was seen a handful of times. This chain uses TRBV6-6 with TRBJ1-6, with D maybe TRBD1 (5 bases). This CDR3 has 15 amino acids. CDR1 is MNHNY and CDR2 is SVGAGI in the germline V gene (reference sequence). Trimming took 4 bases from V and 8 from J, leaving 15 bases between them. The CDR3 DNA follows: TGTGCCAGCAGTTCATCAGGGCGGGGTGATTCACCCCTCCACTTT. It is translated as CASSSSGRGDSPLHF.

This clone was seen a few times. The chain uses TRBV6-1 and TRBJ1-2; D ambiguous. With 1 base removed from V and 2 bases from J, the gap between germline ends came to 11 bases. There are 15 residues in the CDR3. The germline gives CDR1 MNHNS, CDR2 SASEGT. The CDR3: CASSEGYGLNYGYTF. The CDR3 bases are TGTGCCAGCAGTGAAGGGTATGGGCTAAACTATGGCTACACCTTC.

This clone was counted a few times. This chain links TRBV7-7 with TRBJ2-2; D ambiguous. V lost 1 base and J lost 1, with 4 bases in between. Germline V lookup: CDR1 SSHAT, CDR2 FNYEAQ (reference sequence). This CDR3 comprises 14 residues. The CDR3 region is CASSLGGNTGELFF. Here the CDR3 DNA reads TGTGCCAGCAGCTTAGGCGGGAACACCGGGGAGCTGTTTTTT.

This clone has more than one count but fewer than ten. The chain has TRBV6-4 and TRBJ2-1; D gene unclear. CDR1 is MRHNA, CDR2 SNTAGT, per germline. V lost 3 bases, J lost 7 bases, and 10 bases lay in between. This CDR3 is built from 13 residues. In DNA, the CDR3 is TGTGCCAGCAGTGAACAGTCCAAGAATGAGCAGTTCTTC. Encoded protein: CASSEQSKNEQFF.

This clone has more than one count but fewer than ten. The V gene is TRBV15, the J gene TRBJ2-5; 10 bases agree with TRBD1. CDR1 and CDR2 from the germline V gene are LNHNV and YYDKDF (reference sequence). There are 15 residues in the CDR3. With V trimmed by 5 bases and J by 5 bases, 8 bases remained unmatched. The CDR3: CATSSQTGGVETQYF. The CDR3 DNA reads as TGTGCCACCAGCTCCCAGACAGGGGGCGTTGAGACCCAGTACTTC.